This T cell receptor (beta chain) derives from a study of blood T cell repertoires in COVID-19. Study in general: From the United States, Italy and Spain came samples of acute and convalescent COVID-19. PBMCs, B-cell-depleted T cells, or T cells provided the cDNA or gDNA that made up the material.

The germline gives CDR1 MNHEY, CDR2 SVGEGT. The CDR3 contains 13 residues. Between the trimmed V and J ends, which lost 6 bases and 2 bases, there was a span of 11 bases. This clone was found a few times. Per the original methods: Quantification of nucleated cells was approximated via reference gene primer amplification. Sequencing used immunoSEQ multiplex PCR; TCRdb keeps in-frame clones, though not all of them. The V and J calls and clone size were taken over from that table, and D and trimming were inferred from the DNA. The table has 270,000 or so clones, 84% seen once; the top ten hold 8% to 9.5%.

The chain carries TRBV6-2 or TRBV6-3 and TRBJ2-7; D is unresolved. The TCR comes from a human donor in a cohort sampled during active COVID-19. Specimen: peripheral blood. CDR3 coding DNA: TGTGCCAGCAGCCGCGATTCTACCTACGAGCAGTACTTC. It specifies CASSRDSTYEQYF.